This TCR beta chain derives from a study of T cells in tumors and immune-related adverse events. This clone has just one count. Clones were sequenced by immunoSEQ multiplex PCR, and TCRdb holds only the in-frame ones, with some missing. In the table there are fewer than 600 clones, 70% to 90% of which are singletons. Deletions cut 1 base from V and 3 bases from J, with 13 bases between. Germline-derived CDR1 and CDR2 are LNHDA and SQIVND (reference sequence). This CDR3 region has 16 residues. Sequenced here: tumor tissue, sampled from a patient treated with anti-PD-1 therapy. The receptor comes from a female donor with metastatic renal cell carcinoma. The chain couples TRBV19 to TRBJ2-1; no clear D gene. CDR3 nucleotides: TGTGCCAGTAGTATAGGGGGTAGGGCCTTCTACAATGAGCAGTTCTTC. Its translation is CASSIGGRAFYNEQFF. Together with reference TRBV19 and TRBJ2-1, the CDR3 gives the full variable domain: DGGITQSPKYLFRKEGQNVTLSCEQNLNHDAMYWYRQDPGQGLRLIYYSQIVNDFQKGDIAEGYSVSREKKESFPLTVTSAQKNPTAFYLCASSIGGRAFYNEQFFGPGTRLTVL.